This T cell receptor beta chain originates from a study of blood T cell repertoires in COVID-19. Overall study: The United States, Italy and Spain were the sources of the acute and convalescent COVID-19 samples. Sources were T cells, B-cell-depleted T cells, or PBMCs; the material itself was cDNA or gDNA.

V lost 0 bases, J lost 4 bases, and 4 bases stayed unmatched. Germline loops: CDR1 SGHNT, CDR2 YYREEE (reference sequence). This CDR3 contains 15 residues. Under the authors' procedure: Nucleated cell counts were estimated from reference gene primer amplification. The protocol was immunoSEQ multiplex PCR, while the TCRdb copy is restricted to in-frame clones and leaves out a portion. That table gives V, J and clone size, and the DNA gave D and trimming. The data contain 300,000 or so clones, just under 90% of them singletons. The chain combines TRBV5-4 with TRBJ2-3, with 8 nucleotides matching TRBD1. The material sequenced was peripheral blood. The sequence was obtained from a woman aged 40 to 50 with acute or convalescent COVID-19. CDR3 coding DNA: TGTGCCAGCAGCTTGGGGACAGGGCTGGCAGATACGCAGTATTTT. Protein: CASSLGTGLADTQYF.